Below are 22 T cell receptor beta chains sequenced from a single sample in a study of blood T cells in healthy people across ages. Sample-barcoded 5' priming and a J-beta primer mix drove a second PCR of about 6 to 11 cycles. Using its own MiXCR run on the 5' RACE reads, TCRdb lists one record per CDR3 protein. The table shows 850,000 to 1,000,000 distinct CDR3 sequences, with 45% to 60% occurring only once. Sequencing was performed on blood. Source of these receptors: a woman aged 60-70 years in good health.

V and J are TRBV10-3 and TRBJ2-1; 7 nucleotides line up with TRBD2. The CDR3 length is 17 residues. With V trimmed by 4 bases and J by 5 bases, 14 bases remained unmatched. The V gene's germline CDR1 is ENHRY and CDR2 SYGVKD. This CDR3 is CAISVHNGLGADNEQFF. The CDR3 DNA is TGTGCCATCAGTGTCCACAACGGACTAGGTGCTGACAATGAGCAGTTCTTC.

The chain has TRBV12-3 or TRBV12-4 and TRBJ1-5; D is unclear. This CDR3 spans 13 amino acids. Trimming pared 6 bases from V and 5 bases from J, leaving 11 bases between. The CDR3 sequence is CASSPRTDQPQHF. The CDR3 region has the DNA TGTGCCAGCAGCCCTAGGACTGATCAGCCCCAGCATTTT.

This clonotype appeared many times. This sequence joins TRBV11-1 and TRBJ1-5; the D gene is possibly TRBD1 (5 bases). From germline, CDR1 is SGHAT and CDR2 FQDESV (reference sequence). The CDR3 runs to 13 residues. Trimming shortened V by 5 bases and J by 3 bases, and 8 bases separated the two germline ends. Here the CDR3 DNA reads TGTGCCAGCAGCAGGGGTCCCAATCAGCCCCAGCATTTT. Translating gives CASSRGPNQPQHF.

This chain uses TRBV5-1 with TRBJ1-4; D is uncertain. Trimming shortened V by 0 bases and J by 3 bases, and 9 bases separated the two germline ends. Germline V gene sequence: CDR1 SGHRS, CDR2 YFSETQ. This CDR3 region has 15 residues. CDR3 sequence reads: CASSLGTGSNEKLFF. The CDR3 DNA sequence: TGCGCCAGCAGCTTGGGGACGGGTTCTAATGAAAAACTGTTTTTT.

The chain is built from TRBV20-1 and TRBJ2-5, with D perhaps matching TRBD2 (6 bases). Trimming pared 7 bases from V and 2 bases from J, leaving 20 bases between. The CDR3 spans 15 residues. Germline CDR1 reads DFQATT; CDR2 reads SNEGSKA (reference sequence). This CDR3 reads CSVSSLEGTQETQYF. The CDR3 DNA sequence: TGCAGTGTCAGCAGCTTAGAAGGGACTCAAGAGACCCAGTACTTC.

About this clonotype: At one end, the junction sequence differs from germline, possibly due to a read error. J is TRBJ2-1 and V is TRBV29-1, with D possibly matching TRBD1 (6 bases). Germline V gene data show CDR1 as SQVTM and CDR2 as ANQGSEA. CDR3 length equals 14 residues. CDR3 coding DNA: TGCAGCGTGGAAGGACAGTTCTCCTACAATGAGCAGTTCTTC. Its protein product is CSVEGQFSYNEQFF.

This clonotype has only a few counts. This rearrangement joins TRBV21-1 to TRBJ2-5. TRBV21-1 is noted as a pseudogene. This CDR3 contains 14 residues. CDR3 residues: CASSKVGFQETQYF. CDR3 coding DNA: TGTGCCAGCAGCAAAGTGGGGTTTCAAGAGACCCAGTACTTC.

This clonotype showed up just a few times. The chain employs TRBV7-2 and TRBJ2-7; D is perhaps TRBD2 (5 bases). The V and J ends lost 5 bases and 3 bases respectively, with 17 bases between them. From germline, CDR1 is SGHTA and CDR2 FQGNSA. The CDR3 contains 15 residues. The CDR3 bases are TGTGCCAGCAGCGTTTCCCCAGACTACGTCTACGAGCAGTACTTC. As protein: CASSVSPDYVYEQYF. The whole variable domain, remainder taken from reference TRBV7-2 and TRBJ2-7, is GAGVSQSPSNKVTEKGKDVELRCDPISGHTALYWYRQSLGQGLEFLIYFQGNSAPDKSGLPSDRFSAERTGGSVSTLTIQRTQQEDSAVYLCASSVSPDYVYEQYFGPGTRLTVT.

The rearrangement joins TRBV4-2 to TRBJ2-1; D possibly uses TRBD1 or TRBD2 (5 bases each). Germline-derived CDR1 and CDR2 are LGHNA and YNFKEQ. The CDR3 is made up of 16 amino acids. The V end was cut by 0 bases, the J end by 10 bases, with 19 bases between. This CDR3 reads CASSQEKGRSSYEQFF. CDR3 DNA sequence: TGTGCCAGCAGCCAAGAAAAGGGACGGTCCTCCTACGAGCAGTTCTTC.

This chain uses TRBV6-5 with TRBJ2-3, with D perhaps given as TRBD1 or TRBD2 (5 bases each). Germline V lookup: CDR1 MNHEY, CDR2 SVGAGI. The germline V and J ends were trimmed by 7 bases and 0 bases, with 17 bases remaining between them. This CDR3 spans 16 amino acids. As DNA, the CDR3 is TGTGCCAGCAAATGGGGGACGGGGCCTAGCACAGATACGCAGTATTTT. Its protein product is CASKWGTGPSTDTQYF.

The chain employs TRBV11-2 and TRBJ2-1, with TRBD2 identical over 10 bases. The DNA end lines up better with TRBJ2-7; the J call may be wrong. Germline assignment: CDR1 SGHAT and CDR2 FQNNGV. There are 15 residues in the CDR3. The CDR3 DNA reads TGTGCCAGCAGCCAACTAGCGGGACGATACAATGAGCAGTACTTC. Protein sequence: CASSQLAGRYNEQYF.

For the CDR3, the DNA is TGTGCCAGCAACATGGGAGGGGTTCCCTACGAGCAGTACTTC. Protein: CASNMGGVPYEQYF. The chain uses TRBV12-3 or TRBV12-4 and TRBJ2-7, with 7 bases identical to TRBD2. Trimming took 7 bases from V and 2 from J; bases not matched to a gene: 8. This CDR3 is built from 14 residues.

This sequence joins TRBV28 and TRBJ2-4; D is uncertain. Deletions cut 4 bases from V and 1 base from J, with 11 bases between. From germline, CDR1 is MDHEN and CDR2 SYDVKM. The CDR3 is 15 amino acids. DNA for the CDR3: TGTGCCAGCAGTTCCATTTGGATGGCCAAAAACATTCAGTACTTC. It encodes CASSSIWMAKNIQYF.

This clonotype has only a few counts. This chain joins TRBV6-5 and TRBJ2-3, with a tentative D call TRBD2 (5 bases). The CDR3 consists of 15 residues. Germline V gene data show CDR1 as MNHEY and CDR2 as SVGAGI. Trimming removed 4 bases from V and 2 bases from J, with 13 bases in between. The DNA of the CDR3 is TGTGCCAGCAGTTTTGCGGGTCTACTCACAGATACGCAGTATTTT. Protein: CASSFAGLLTDTQYF.

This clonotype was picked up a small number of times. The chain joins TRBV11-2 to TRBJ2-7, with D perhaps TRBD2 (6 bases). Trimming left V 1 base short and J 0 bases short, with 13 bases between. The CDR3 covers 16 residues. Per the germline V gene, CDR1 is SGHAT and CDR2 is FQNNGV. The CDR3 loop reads CASSLVGRTHSYEQYF. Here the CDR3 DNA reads TGTGCCAGCAGCTTAGTGGGGAGGACCCACTCCTACGAGCAGTACTTC. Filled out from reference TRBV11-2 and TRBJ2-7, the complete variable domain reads EAGVAQSPRYKIIEKRQSVAFWCNPISGHATLYWYQQILGQGPKLLIQFQNNGVVDDSQLPKDRFSAERLKGVDSTLKIQPAKLEDSAVYLCASSLVGRTHSYEQYFGPGTRLTVT.

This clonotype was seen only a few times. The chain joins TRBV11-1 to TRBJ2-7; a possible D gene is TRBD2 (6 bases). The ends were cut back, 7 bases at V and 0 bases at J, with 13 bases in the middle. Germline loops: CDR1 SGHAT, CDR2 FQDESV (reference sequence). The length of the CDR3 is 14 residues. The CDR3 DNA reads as TGTGCCAGCACCCTGGGCGGGGTCTCCTACGAGCAGTACTTC. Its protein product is CASTLGGVSYEQYF. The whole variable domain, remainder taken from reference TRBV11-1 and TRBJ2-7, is EAEVAQSPRYKITEKSQAVAFWCDPISGHATLYWYRQILGQGPELLVQFQDESVVDDSQLPKDRFSAERLKGVDSTLKIQPAELGDSAMYLCASTLGGVSYEQYFGPGTRLTVT.

CDR3 protein: CASSLSLDTEAFF. As DNA, the CDR3 is TGTGCCAGCAGCTTATCATTGGACACTGAAGCTTTCTTT. V is TRBV7-2 and J is TRBJ1-1; the D is unclear. V dropped 2 bases and J dropped 3 bases, with 7 bases sitting between them. The CDR3 sequence is 13 residues long. Germline CDR1 SGHTA, CDR2 FQGNSA. Using reference TRBV7-2 and TRBJ1-1 for the parts outside the CDR3, the full variable domain is GAGVSQSPSNKVTEKGKDVELRCDPISGHTALYWYRQSLGQGLEFLIYFQGNSAPDKSGLPSDRFSAERTGGSVSTLTIQRTQQEDSAVYLCASSLSLDTEAFFGQGTRLTVV.

The CDR3 DNA follows: TGCGCCAGCAGTGCCCCAAGGGGGCGGCGAACTAATGAAAAACTGTTTTTT. Protein product: CASSAPRGRRTNEKLFF. The V call is TRBV10-2, the J call TRBJ1-4; 7 bases match TRBD1. There are 17 residues in the CDR3. With V trimmed by 4 bases and J by 1 base, 9 bases remained unmatched. Germline V gives CDR1 WSHSY, CDR2 SAAADI.

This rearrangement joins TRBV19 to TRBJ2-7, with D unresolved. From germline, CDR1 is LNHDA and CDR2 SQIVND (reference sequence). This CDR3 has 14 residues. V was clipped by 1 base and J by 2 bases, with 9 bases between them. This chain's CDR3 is CASSIVPTAYEQYF. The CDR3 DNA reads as TGTGCCAGTAGTATAGTCCCTACCGCCTACGAGCAGTACTTC.

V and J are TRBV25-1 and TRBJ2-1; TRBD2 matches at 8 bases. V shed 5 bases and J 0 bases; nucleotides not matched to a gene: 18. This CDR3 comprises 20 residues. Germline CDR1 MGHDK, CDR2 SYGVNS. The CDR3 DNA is TGTGCCAGCAGTTATAAACCGGGACTAGGGAACTTGATCTCCTACAATGAGCAGTTCTTC. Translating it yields CASSYKPGLGNLISYNEQFF. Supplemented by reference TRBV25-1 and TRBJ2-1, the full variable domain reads EADIYQTPRYLVIGTGKKITLECSQTMGHDKMYWYQQDPGMELHLIHYSYGVNSTEKGDLSSESTVSRIRTEHFPLTLESARPSHTSQYLCASSYKPGLGNLISYNEQFFGPGTRLTVL.

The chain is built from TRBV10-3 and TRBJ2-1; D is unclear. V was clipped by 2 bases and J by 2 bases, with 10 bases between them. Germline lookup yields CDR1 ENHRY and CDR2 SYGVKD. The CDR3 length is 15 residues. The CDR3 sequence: CAISEAAAPYNEQFF. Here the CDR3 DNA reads TGTGCCATCAGTGAGGCCGCCGCTCCCTACAATGAGCAGTTCTTC.

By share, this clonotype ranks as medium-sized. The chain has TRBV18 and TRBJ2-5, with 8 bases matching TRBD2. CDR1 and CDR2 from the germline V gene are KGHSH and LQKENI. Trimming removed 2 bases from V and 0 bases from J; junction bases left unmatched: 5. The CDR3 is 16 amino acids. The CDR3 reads CASSPKTSGDQETQYF. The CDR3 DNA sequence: TGTGCCAGCTCACCAAAAACTAGCGGAGACCAAGAGACCCAGTACTTC.